This T cell receptor (beta chain) is drawn from a study of T-cell memory formation after mild COVID-19 (dated by TCRdb to 2020 to 2023). Notes on the research overall: Most TCR sequence clusters were specific to one of the two donors. Longitudinal TCRalpha and TCRbeta repertoire sequencing tracked T-cell clones expanding and contracting after mild COVID-19 in two donors. The cohort was made up of two young adult volunteers, one female and one male, who were previously healthy. What the work shows at the level of the full study, not this receptor alone: Some responding clones were found in pre-infection memory, which suggests that pre-existing cross-reactive memory T cells took part in the SARS-CoV-2 response. Contracting CD4+ clones turned up mainly in the CM and EM memory subsets, whereas EMRA was where CD8+ clones were enriched. The second-wave clones that peaked on day 37 were not confirmed to be SARS-CoV-2 specific. From day 15 to 85, contracting clones showed balanced CD4/CD8 phenotypes, whereas a second wave of clones that expanded from day 15 to 37 leaned towards CD4+. Only a couple of mild cases were covered in the study, and larger cohorts including severe cases with pre-infection samples were considered necessary.

Instrument used: Illumina NovaSeq 6000. cDNA libraries for TCRalpha and TCRbeta were prepared by 5'RACE using constant-segment primers, with sample barcodes and unique molecular identifiers added. Trizol reagent was used to extract RNA from every sample. Amplification of the libraries took two PCR steps, and the second step added a second sample barcode plus Illumina TruSeq adapters. Libraries were sequenced on an Illumina NovaSeq with 2 x 150 bp paired-end reads. The study's own analysis went as follows. Reads were demultiplexed and collapsed into UMI-guided consensus sequences with migec v1.2.7. Using mixcr v2.1.11, UMI consensuses were aligned to TRA and TRB V and J templates and then assembled into clonotypes. A clonotype was counted as expanded or contracted only if both edgeR and NoisET called the change significant, with noise models trained on biological replicates. For edgeR calls, the cutoffs were a false discovery rate-adjusted p below 0.01 and a log2 fold-change threshold of 1. As an exploratory analysis of dynamics, max-normalized trajectories of the 1000 most abundant clonotypes were examined with PCA combined with hierarchical clustering. Separately sequenced CD4+ and CD8+ repertoires were used to assign a CD4 or CD8 phenotype to each responding clone. The public reads were run again by TCRdb, first through fastp at Q25 and then through MiXCR, and only productive beta chains were kept. When rows share a CDR3 protein, they turn into one entry using the most common DNA and genes. The V and J calls shown here were made by TCRdb, not taken from the authors' results. The sample profile shows 65,000 to 100,000 distinct CDR3 sequences; roughly 13% of them were found once. The top ten clonotypes cover around two fifths of the sample.

PBMCs were isolated by Ficoll-Paque density gradient centrifugation. This clonotype was seen repeatedly, ten times or more. It lacks a known antigen. The record has no base qualities; no much larger clone is one base away. The specimen was PBMCs or a T cell subset sorted from them (not recorded which). The TCR sequence derives from a man aged 18 to 29 who had mild COVID-19 (a few samples of this study predate the infection). The sample titles of this study are shuffled in the database, so cell type and time point are left out; the donor was told from shared clones.

CDR3 reads: CSARGFWTGSHEQYV. The DNA reads TGCAGTGCTAGAGGTTTCTGGACAGGGTCCCACGAGCAGTACGTC. The chain is made from TRBV20-1 and TRBJ2-7, with 8 bases matching TRBD1. From the cysteine through the valine, the CDR3 covers 15 amino acids. Only the CDR3 DNA is retained, 45 bases long and in frame from the first base. The junction shows trimming of 1 base on V and 5 bases on J, and the gene matches do not reach 10 bases of it. CDR1 and CDR2, per the germline V gene (reference sequence), are DFQATT and SNEGSKA.